The present entry profiles one TCR beta chain with its context. These data originate in a study of blood T cell repertoires in COVID-19. Background on the study: Sites across the United States, Italy and Spain contributed samples from acute and convalescent COVID-19. PBMCs, B-cell-depleted T cells, or T cells provided the cDNA or gDNA that made up the material.

V gave up 0 bases and J gave up 4 bases, with 13 bases separating them. The CDR3 spans 15 residues. The germline gives CDR1 SGHNT, CDR2 YYREEE (reference sequence). Under the authors' procedure: Nucleated cell counts were estimated from reference gene primer amplification. Profiled with immunoSEQ multiplex PCR; TCRdb holds only in-frame clones, not every one. V and J calls and clone size follow that table, whereas D and trimming were derived from the DNA. The sample holds 140,000 to 150,000 clones; more than 60% are singletons and the top ten take approximately 2%. The chain employs TRBV5-4 and TRBJ1-2; D unresolved. The clonotype was recovered from a woman aged 60 to 75 with acute or convalescent COVID-19. The sample consisted of peripheral blood. The CDR3 sequence: CASSLVSRQAYGYTF. The CDR3 DNA reads as TGTGCCAGCAGCTTGGTGTCTCGCCAGGCCTATGGCTACACCTTC.